The entry that follows covers one T cell receptor (beta chain) sequence. Using immunoSEQ multiplex PCR, the repertoire was profiled, and TCRdb retains in-frame clones only, with some absent. This sample yields approximately 500,000 clones, of which 85% to 90% are seen a single time; less than 2% belongs to the top ten. The CDR3 covers 12 residues. V gave up 6 bases and J gave up 7 bases, with 12 bases separating them. The germline gives CDR1 LNHDA, CDR2 SQIVND (reference sequence). Membership in each cohort depended on participant-reported clinical history. The data are from a study of blood T cell repertoires in COVID-19. Background on the study: The origin of the acute and convalescent COVID-19 samples was the United States, Italy and Spain. In each case, the material was cDNA or gDNA derived from T cells, B-cell-depleted T cells, or PBMCs.

V gene TRBV19 combines with J gene TRBJ1-2; D not resolved. Material: PBMCs or T cells enriched from blood (not recorded which). The TCR originated in a woman between 35 and 50 years old who had recovered from COVID-19. CDR3 sequence reads: CASRAGFSGYTF. The CDR3 region has the DNA TGTGCCAGTAGGGCCGGGTTTAGTGGCTACACCTTC.